Given below is one T cell receptor (beta chain) in context. Antigen specificity is unknown. The length of the CDR3 is 15 residues. The germline V gene has CDR1 MNHEY and CDR2 SVGAGI. Trimming took 6 bases from V and 4 from J; bases not matched to a gene: 11. These data originate in a study of cytomegalovirus exposure and HLA in healthy donors. Separate from the approximately 670-subject first cohort was the roughly 130-subject validation cohort, to which the donors belonged. Overall study results and limits: High sensitivity and specificity were reportedly achieved when the classifier diagnosed cytomegalovirus status. TCR beta chains numbering more than 150 were designated cytomegalovirus-associated.

Method: immunoSEQ multiplex PCR; TCRdb's copy keeps in-frame clones and lacks some. The repertoire holds 100,000 to 150,000 clones, with around 96% as singletons. The chain carries TRBV6-5 and TRBJ1-1, with 7 bases that match TRBD1. The material sequenced was PBMCs. The receptor was isolated from a man between 18 and 35 years old in good health and CMV-seronegative. The CDR3 here is CASSTTGVATTEAFF. The CDR3 bases are TGTGCCAGCAGCACAACAGGGGTGGCGACCACTGAAGCTTTCTTT.